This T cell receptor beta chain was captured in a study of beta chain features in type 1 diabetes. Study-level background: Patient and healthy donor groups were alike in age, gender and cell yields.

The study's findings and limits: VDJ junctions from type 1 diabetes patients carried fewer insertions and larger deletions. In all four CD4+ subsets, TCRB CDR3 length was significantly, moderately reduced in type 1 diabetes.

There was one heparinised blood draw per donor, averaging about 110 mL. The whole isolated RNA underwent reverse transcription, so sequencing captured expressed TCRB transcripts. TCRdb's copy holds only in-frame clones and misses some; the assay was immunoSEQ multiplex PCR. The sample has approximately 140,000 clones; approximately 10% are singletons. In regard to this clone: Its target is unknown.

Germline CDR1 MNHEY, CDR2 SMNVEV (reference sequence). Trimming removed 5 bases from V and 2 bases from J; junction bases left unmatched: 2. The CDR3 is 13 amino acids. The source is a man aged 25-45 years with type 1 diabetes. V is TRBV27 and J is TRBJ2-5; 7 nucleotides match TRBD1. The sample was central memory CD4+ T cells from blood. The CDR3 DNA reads TGTGCCAGCAGTCGACAGGGACAAGAGACCCAGTACTTC. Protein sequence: CASSRQGQETQYF.